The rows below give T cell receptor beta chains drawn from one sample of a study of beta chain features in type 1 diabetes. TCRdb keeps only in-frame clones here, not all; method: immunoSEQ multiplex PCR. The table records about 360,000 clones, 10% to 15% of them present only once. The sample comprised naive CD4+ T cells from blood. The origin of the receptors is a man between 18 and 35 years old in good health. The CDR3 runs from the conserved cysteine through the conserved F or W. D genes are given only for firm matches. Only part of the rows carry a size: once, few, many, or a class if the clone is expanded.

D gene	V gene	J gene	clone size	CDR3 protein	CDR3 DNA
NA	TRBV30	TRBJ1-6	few	CAWSVRNRNSPLHF	TGTGCCTGGAGTGTACGTAACAGGAATTCACCCCTCCACTTT
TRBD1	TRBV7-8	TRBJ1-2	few	CASSLGQGDRGYTF	TGTGCCAGCAGCTTAGGACAGGGGGACAGAGGCTACACCTTC
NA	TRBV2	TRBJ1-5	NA	CASNFQQGRNQPQHF	TGTGCCAGCAATTTTCAACAGGGACGCAATCAGCCCCAGCATTTT
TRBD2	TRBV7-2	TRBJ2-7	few	CASSLASGNTYEQYF	TGTGCCAGCAGCTTGGCTAGCGGGAACACCTACGAGCAGTACTTC
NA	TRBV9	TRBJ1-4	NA	CASSVATGGGGEKLFF	TGTGCCAGCAGCGTAGCTACGGGGGGCGGTGGTGAAAAACTGTTTTTT
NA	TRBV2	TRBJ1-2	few	CASSEVGRDGYTF	TGTGCCAGCAGTGAGGTGGGGCGCGACGGCTACACCTTC
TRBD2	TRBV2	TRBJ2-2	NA	CASSAWSGGGFTGELFF	TGTGCCAGCAGTGCCTGGAGTGGCGGGGGATTCACCGGGGAGCTGTTTTTT
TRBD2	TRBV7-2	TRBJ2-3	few	CASSHRTSGGTDTQYF	TGTGCCAGCAGCCACAGGACTAGCGGGGGTACAGATACGCAGTATTTT
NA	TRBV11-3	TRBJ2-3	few	CASSFFGAADTQYF	TGTGCCAGCAGCTTCTTTGGGGCAGCCGATACGCAGTATTTT
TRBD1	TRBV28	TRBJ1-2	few	CASSTTGGPLGYGYTF	TGTGCCAGCAGTACGACAGGGGGACCTCTCGGCTATGGCTACACCTTC
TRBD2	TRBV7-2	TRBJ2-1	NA	CASSLGGAGGIEQFF	TGTGCCAGCAGCTTAGGTGGAGCGGGAGGGATAGAGCAGTTCTTC
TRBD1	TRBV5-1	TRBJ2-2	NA	CASSLQQGAGTGELFF	TGCGCCAGCAGCCTCCAACAGGGGGCAGGCACCGGGGAGCTGTTTTTT
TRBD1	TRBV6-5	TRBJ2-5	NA	CASSFGQAAETQYF	TGTGCCAGCAGTTTCGGACAGGCTGCAGAGACCCAGTACTTC
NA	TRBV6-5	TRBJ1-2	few	CASSYVVGHLYGYTF	TGTGCCAGCAGTTACGTCGTAGGACACCTCTATGGCTACACCTTC
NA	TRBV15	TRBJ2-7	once	CATSRDLGQGYEQYF	TGTGCCACCAGCAGAGATCTGGGGCAGGGATACGAGCAGTACTTC
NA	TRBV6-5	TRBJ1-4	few	CASSYRGRKNEKLFF	TGTGCCAGCAGTTACAGGGGCAGAAAGAATGAAAAACTGTTTTTT
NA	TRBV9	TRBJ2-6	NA	CASSVEPGSGANVLTF	TGTGCCAGCAGCGTAGAACCAGGGTCTGGGGCCAACGTCCTGACTTTC
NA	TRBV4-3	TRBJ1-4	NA	CASSQVRASNEKLFF	TGCGCCAGCAGCCAAGTGCGGGCCTCTAATGAAAAACTGTTTTTT
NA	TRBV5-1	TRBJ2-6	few	CASSLSGIPGANVLTF	TGCGCCAGCAGCTTGTCAGGGATCCCTGGGGCCAACGTCCTGACTTTC
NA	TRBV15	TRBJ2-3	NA	CATSTRQGSTDTQYF	TGTGCCACCAGCACTAGGCAGGGGTCGACAGATACGCAGTATTTT
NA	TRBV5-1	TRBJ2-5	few	CASSLTNQETQYF	TGCGCCAGCAGCCTGACAAATCAAGAGACCCAGTACTTC
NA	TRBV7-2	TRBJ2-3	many	CASSSPRTQYF	TGTGCCAGCAGCTCGCCACGGACGCAGTATTTT
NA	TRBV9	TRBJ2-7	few	CASSPLISGEQYF	TGTGCCAGCAGCCCCCTAATCTCGGGGGAGCAGTACTTC
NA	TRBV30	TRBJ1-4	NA	CAWSAGGSNEKLFF	TGTGCCTGGAGTGCCGGGGGGTCTAATGAAAAACTGTTTTTT
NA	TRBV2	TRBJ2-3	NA	CASSVGQTDTQYF	TGTGCCAGCAGTGTTGGGCAGACAGATACGCAGTATTTT
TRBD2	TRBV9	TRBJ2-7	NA	CASSVGGTSGIEQYF	TGTGCCAGCAGCGTAGGGGGGACTAGCGGGATCGAGCAGTACTTC
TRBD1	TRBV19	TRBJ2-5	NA	CASRQGAAGETQYF	TGTGCCAGTAGACAGGGGGCGGCGGGGGAGACCCAGTACTTC
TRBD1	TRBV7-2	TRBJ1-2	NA	CASSSGGTGSRLGGYTF	TGTGCCAGCAGCTCCGGGGGGACAGGGAGTAGATTAGGTGGCTACACCTTC
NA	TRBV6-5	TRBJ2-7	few	CASSGQKSSYEQYF	TGTGCCAGCAGCGGACAAAAAAGCTCCTACGAGCAGTACTTC
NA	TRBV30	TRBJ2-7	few	CAWSLEYEQYF	TGTGCCTGGAGTTTGGAGTACGAGCAGTACTTC
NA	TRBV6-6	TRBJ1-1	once	CASSYSRTGGTEAFF	TGTGCCAGCAGTTACTCGCGGACCGGGGGCACTGAAGCTTTCTTT
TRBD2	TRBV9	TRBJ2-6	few	CASSVGEGSGANVLTF	TGTGCCAGCAGCGTCGGGGAGGGCTCTGGGGCCAACGTCCTGACTTTC
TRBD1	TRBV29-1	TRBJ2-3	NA	CSVTTGGTDTQYF	TGCAGCGTAACAACAGGGGGCACAGATACGCAGTATTTT
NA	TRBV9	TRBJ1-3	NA	CASSATGISGNTIYF	TGTGCCAGCAGCGCAACAGGAATCTCTGGAAACACCATATATTTT
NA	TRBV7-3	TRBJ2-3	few	CASSSGLTDYATQYF	TGTGCCAGCAGCTCGGGACTCACGGACTACGCCACGCAGTATTTT
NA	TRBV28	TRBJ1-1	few	CASSLWGGDTEAFF	TGTGCCAGCAGCCTGTGGGGGGGAGACACTGAAGCTTTCTTT
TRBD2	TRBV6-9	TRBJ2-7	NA	CASKRETYEQYF	TGTGCCAGCAAGCGGGAGACCTACGAGCAGTACTTC
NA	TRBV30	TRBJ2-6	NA	CASSRWGQGEAGANVLTF	TGTGCCTCTTCAAGGTGGGGGCAGGGAGAAGCTGGGGCCAACGTCCTGACTTTC
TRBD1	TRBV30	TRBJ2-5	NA	CAWSAGQGRQETQYF	TGTGCCTGGAGTGCGGGACAGGGGCGGCAAGAGACCCAGTACTTC
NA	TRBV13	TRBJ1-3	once	CASSRQLSGSSGNTIYF	TGTGCCAGCAGCCGACAACTTAGTGGCAGCTCTGGAAACACCATATATTTT
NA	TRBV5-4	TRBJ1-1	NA	CASSLNIENTEAFF	TGTGCCAGCAGCCTGAATATAGAGAACACTGAAGCTTTCTTT
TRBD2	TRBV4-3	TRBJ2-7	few	CASSPAAERGGEQYF	TGCGCCAGCAGCCCTGCCGCGGAAAGGGGAGGGGAGCAGTACTTC
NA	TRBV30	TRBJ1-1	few	CAWKLSPGGNTEAFF	TGTGCCTGGAAACTATCCCCCGGGGGGAACACTGAAGCTTTCTTT
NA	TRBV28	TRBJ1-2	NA	CASSFIQGYGYTF	TGTGCCAGCAGTTTCATCCAGGGCTATGGCTACACCTTC
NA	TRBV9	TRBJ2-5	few	CASSMGHRETQYF	TGTGCCAGCAGCATGGGCCACCGAGAGACCCAGTACTTC
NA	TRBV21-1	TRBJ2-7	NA	CASATGTGGDEQYF	TGTGCCAGCGCGACCGGGACAGGGGGTGACGAGCAGTACTTC
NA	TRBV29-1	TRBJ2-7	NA	CSVEGSYEQYF	TGCAGCGTTGAGGGGAGCTACGAGCAGTACTTC
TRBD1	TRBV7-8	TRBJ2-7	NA	CASSLGLRGHEQYF	TGTGCCAGCAGCTTGGGTTTGAGGGGGCACGAGCAGTACTTC
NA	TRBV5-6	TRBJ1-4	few	CASSSPVSGPNNEKLFF	TGTGCCAGCAGCTCACCCGTCTCAGGGCCCAACAATGAAAAACTGTTTTTT
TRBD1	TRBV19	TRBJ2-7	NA	CASTPTGPLYEQYF	TGTGCCAGTACCCCGACAGGGCCCCTCTACGAGCAGTACTTC
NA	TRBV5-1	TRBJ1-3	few	CASSLDLNTIYF	TGCGCCAGCAGCCTAGACTTGAACACCATATATTTT
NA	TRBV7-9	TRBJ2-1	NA	CASSLAGAFYNEQFF	TGTGCCAGCAGCTTAGCGGGGGCTTTCTACAATGAGCAGTTCTTC
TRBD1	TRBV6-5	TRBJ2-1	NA	CASRTGGAGYNEQFF	TGTGCCAGCAGAACAGGGGGCGCGGGTTACAATGAGCAGTTCTTC
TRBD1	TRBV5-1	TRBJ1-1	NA	CASSLPTGEPQVTANTEAFF	TGCGCCAGCAGCTTGCCGACAGGGGAGCCCCAAGTCACCGCGAACACTGAAGCTTTCTTT
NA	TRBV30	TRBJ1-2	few	CAWSVQHRNYGYTF	TGTGCCTGGAGTGTACAGCACCGGAACTATGGCTACACCTTC